Listed below are T cell receptor beta chains from one sample, sequenced in a study of cytomegalovirus exposure and HLA in healthy donors. Data came from immunoSEQ multiplex PCR; TCRdb stores just in-frame clones and leaves some out. The table has over 70,000 clones, under 80% seen once. Sequences were obtained from PBMCs. These receptors were taken from a man aged 25 to 40 in good health and CMV-seropositive. CDR3s include the opening cysteine and the closing phenylalanine or tryptophan. D genes are given only for firm matches. Part of the rows lack a size; the others show once, few, many or a class for expanded clones.

size	D	J	V	DNA	CDR3
once	TRBD1	TRBJ2-7	TRBV19	TGTGCCAGTAGTCCCCAACCGGACAGGGGGTTAACCTACGAGCAGTACTTC	CASSPQPDRGLTYEQYF
.	TRBD1	TRBJ1-5	TRBV9	TGTGCCAGCAGCGCACAGGGGGAGCGTCAGCCCCAGCATTTT	CASSAQGERQPQHF
few	.	TRBJ1-1	TRBV2	TGTGCCAGCAGTGCTAGAAAGACTGAAGCTTTCTTT	CASSARKTEAFF
.	TRBD2	TRBJ2-5	TRBV9	TGTGCCAGCAGCGTTGGACTAGCCGGAGAGACCCAGTACTTC	CASSVGLAGETQYF
.	.	TRBJ1-5	TRBV15	TGTGCCACCAGCAGAGATGGGGCTTGGCCCCAGCATTTT	CATSRDGAWPQHF
.	.	TRBJ2-3	TRBV5-6	TGTGCCAGCAGCTACTCTACAGGATCGGCGGAGGATACGCAGTATTTT	CASSYSTGSAEDTQYF
.	.	TRBJ2-2	TRBV29-1	TGCAGCGTTGAAGACTTACAGGATGCGGTGAACACCGGGGAGCTGTTTTTT	CSVEDLQDAVNTGELFF
.	.	TRBJ2-2	TRBV9	TGTGCCAGCAGCTCCCAGGCGAACACCGGGGAGCTGTTTTTT	CASSSQANTGELFF
.	TRBD2	TRBJ2-3	TRBV7-6	TGTGCCAGCAGTTCTAGGCGCGGGAGGGGAGGGGATACGCAGTATTTT	CASSSRRGRGGDTQYF
.	.	TRBJ2-7	TRBV6-5	TGTGCCAGCACCAGATTCGAGGGTCACGAGCAGTACTTC	CASTRFEGHEQYF
.	.	TRBJ1-2	TRBV7-9	TGTGCCAGCAGCTTAGAAGCGGCTGGGCACCCCGGCTACACCTTC	CASSLEAAGHPGYTF
.	TRBD1	TRBJ1-1	TRBV29-1	TGCAGCGTTGCAGGGGGGCAGAGCACTGAAGCTTTCTTT	CSVAGGQSTEAFF
.	.	TRBJ1-1	TRBV11-2	TGTGCCAGCAGCTTAGAGGGGAGGGGCACTGAAGCTTTCTTT	CASSLEGRGTEAFF
.	TRBD1	TRBJ1-3	TRBV2	TGTGCCAGCAGGCCACAGGGGGCAGCTGGAAACACCATATATTTT	CASRPQGAAGNTIYF
.	.	TRBJ2-7	TRBV27	TGTGCCAGCACCATACAGGTGACCTACGAGCAGTACTTC	CASTIQVTYEQYF
few	.	TRBJ1-5	TRBV27	TGTGCCAGCAGGGCCGGGAGGCCCATCACCAATCAGCCCCAGCATTTT	CASRAGRPITNQPQHF
.	.	TRBJ1-5	TRBV4-3	TGCGCCAGCAGCCAGAGTAGCAATCAGCCCCAGCATTTT	CASSQSSNQPQHF
once	.	TRBJ1-2	TRBV11-2	TGTGCCAGCAGCTTAGGGGCGGGGGGCTACACCTTC	CASSLGAGGYTF
.	TRBD2	TRBJ2-7	TRBV15	TGTGCCACCAGCAGAGAGTACGAGGGACTAGTTGGCGAGCAGTACTTC	CATSREYEGLVGEQYF
.	.	TRBJ2-5	TRBV9	TGTGCCAGCAGCCCGGGGAATCAAGAGACCCAGTACTTC	CASSPGNQETQYF
.	TRBD1	TRBJ1-1	TRBV19	TGTGCCAGTAGTTGGAGCTGGGGACAGGGCCCCACTGAAGCTTTCTTT	CASSWSWGQGPTEAFF
.	TRBD1	TRBJ1-5	TRBV5-1	TGCGCCAGCAGGACAGGGTCCAATCAGCCCCAGCATTTT	CASRTGSNQPQHF
.	.	TRBJ1-5	TRBV4-1	TGCGCCAGCAGCCATAAACAGGGAGGGCAGCCCCAGCATTTT	CASSHKQGGQPQHF
.	.	TRBJ1-6	TRBV6-1	TGTGCCAGCAGTGACAAGGGTACAGGGACGGGTAATTCACCCCTCCACTTT	CASSDKGTGTGNSPLHF
.	.	TRBJ2-3	TRBV6-5	TGTGCCAGCTCCAGGGGTTCAGATACGCAGTATTTT	CASSRGSDTQYF
.	TRBD1	TRBJ1-1	TRBV10-1	TGCGCCAGCAGTCCCTCCGGCACAGGGGGGACTGAAGCTTTCTTT	CASSPSGTGGTEAFF
once	.	TRBJ2-3	TRBV28	TGTGCCAGCATGGAGGGCACAGATACGCAGTATTTT	CASMEGTDTQYF
.	.	TRBJ1-2	TRBV5-4	TGTGCCAGCAGCTTGGCCCGGGGTAGTCACTATGGCTACACCTTC	CASSLARGSHYGYTF
.	.	TRBJ2-7	TRBV5-1	TGCGCCAGCAGCTTGTCGGAGGACTACGAGCAGTACTTC	CASSLSEDYEQYF
few	TRBD1	TRBJ1-2	TRBV7-8	TGTGCCAGCAGCTCCCAGGGACAGACTAACTATGGCTACACCTTC	CASSSQGQTNYGYTF
.	TRBD1	TRBJ2-7	TRBV5-6	TGTGCCAGCAGCTTGGGGGGACAGGGTTATTACTGCGAGCAGTACTTC	CASSLGGQGYYCEQYF
.	TRBD1	TRBJ2-7	TRBV6-5	TGTGCCAGCAGCCAGGGGGCATACGAGCAGTACTTC	CASSQGAYEQYF
once	TRBD1	TRBJ2-4	TRBV15	TGTGCCACCAGACTGCTGACAGGGAGTGAGCGACCCAAAAACATTCAGTACTTC	CATRLLTGSERPKNIQYF
.	TRBD1	TRBJ1-6	TRBV5-1	TGCGCCAGCAGCTTCAGACAGGGCGATAATTCACCCCTCCACTTT	CASSFRQGDNSPLHF
.	.	TRBJ2-3	TRBV5-1	TGCGCCAGCAGCAGCCAGCGGTCCACAGATACGCAGTATTTT	CASSSQRSTDTQYF
.	.	TRBJ1-2	TRBV6-5	TGTGCCAGCAGTTTTCAGGGATCTGGCTACACCTTC	CASSFQGSGYTF
few	.	TRBJ2-1	TRBV7-2	TGTGCCAGCAGCTTACTGGGAGGTCGGAATGAGCAGTTCTTC	CASSLLGGRNEQFF
.	.	TRBJ2-3	TRBV5-4	TGTGCCAGCAGCTTGGCCATGGAAGGGGCTGTTGCAGATACGCAGTATTTT	CASSLAMEGAVADTQYF
.	.	TRBJ1-2	TRBV6-5	TGTGCCAGCAGTTACTCTACAGGGTATGGCTACACCTTC	CASSYSTGYGYTF
.	.	TRBJ1-3	TRBV7-9	TGTGCCAGCAGCTTAACCGGATGGAAGGGGAACACCATATATTTT	CASSLTGWKGNTIYF
.	.	TRBJ2-5	TRBV5-1	TGCGCCAGCAGAATAAGACAGGAGGAGACCCAGTACTTC	CASRIRQEETQYF
few	TRBD2	TRBJ2-3	TRBV27	TGTGCCAGCAGACTAGCGGGGGTTATGCTGGGTACGCAGTATTTT	CASRLAGVMLGTQYF
.	.	TRBJ1-2	TRBV5-6	TGTGCCAGCAGCTCAGACGGAGGTGGGAACTACCCCTTC	CASSSDGGGNYPF
.	TRBD2	TRBJ2-2	TRBV6-5	TGTGCCAGCAGTTCACCGGGAGGGCTTAACACCGGGGAGCTGTTTTTT	CASSSPGGLNTGELFF